This T cell receptor (beta chain) stems from a study of shared clonotypes between healthy human individuals. Some clones are missing from TCRdb's copy, which holds only in-frame ones; the method was immunoSEQ multiplex PCR. The repertoire consists of fewer than 650,000 clones, with over 60% occurring once and the leading ten covering about an eighth. CDR3 length: 13 amino acids. CDR1 MDHEN and CDR2 SYDVKM come from the germline V gene. V lost 4 bases, J lost 2 bases, and 7 bases lay in between. A remark on this clone: The sample carries other DNA sequences with the same CDR3.

The specimen was PBMCs. This clonotype was sampled from a woman between 40 and 50 years old in good health. Some clones in this sample may be carry-over from other donors' samples. The chain couples TRBV28 to TRBJ2-3, with D unclear. CDR3 nucleotides: TGTGCCAGCAGTTCCCCGGACACAGATACGCAGTATTTT. Translating gives CASSSPDTDTQYF.